This passage covers 19 T cell receptor beta chains from one sample sequenced in a study of cytotoxic CD8 clonotypes in ibrutinib-treated CLL. Data came from immunoSEQ multiplex PCR; TCRdb stores just in-frame clones and leaves some out. Of about 140,000 clones listed, approximately 80% are singletons. Source: PBMCs, taken after 24 months of ibrutinib treatment. The receptors derive from a human donor with chronic lymphocytic leukemia.

V gene TRBV7-2 combines with J gene TRBJ2-6; no clear D. The CDR3 extends over 15 amino acids. CDR1 is SGHTA and CDR2 is FQGNSA in the germline V gene. V lost 2 bases, J lost 4 bases, and 9 bases lay in between. DNA for the CDR3: TGTGCCAGCAGCTTATCGGGTCTGGGGGCCAACGTCCTGACTTTC. This sequence encodes CASSLSGLGANVLTF.

This clone showed up just once. The V call is TRBV5-4, the J call TRBJ2-5; 7 bases line up with TRBD2. The CDR3 extends over 15 amino acids. The V and J ends lost 3 bases and 0 bases, in that order; junction bases with no gene match: 5. The germline gives CDR1 SGHNT, CDR2 YYREEE (reference sequence). CDR3 in DNA: TGTGCCAGCAGCTCCCGGGGGGAATACCAAGAGACCCAGTACTTC. Protein sequence: CASSSRGEYQETQYF.

The V call is TRBV7-8, the J call TRBJ2-3; 10 bases agree with TRBD1. Germline loops: CDR1 SGHVS, CDR2 FQNEAQ. The CDR3 runs to 18 residues. V was pared by 0 bases and J by 5 bases, with 11 bases of the junction left unmatched. The CDR3 loop reads CASSLAPGTGVLGDTQYF. CDR3 nucleotide sequence: TGTGCCAGCAGCTTAGCCCCCGGGACAGGGGTCCTAGGAGATACGCAGTATTTT.

The CDR3 DNA sequence: TGTGCTAGTGGTCCTGGGACAGGGGAAGGGAATCAGCCCCAGCATTTT. Translated, it gives CASGPGTGEGNQPQHF. The chain couples TRBV12-5 to TRBJ1-5, with 10 bases that match TRBD1. Per the germline V gene, CDR1 is LGHNT and CDR2 is FRNRAP. J was trimmed by 4 bases and V by 5 bases; bases with no gene match: 8. The CDR3 spans 16 residues.

CDR3 in amino acids: CASSSTRDRTYNEQFF. CDR3 nucleotide sequence: TGTGCCAGCAGTTCCACCCGGGACAGGACTTACAATGAGCAGTTCTTC. The rearrangement joins TRBV28 to TRBJ2-1; 8 bases are a match to TRBD1. The germline V gene has CDR1 MDHEN and CDR2 SYDVKM. The CDR3 runs 16 residues. Trimming took 4 bases from V and 4 from J; bases not matched to a gene: 9.

This clone was counted a few times. The chain is built from TRBV30 and TRBJ1-1; D might be TRBD1 (6 bases). This CDR3 region has 13 residues. The germline V gene has CDR1 GTSNPN and CDR2 SVGIG (reference sequence). The V gene lost 4 bases and the J gene lost 7 bases, with 16 bases spanning the gap. The DNA for the CDR3 is TGTGCCTGGAACCTCAGACAGGCGGGTGAAGCTTTCTTT. It translates to CAWNLRQAGEAFF. The variable domain in full, with the rest retrieved from reference TRBV30 and TRBJ1-1, is SQTIHQWPATLVQPVGSPLSLECTVEGTSNPNLYWYRQAAGRGLQLLFYSVGIGQISSEVPQNLSASRPQDRQFILSSKKLLLSDSGFYLCAWNLRQAGEAFFGQGTRLTVV.

V and J are TRBV10-3 and TRBJ2-7; 10 positions match TRBD1. The CDR3 extends over 13 amino acids. Per the germline V gene, CDR1 is ENHRY and CDR2 is SYGVKD. V shed 10 bases, J shed 1 base, and the junction held 4 bases outside the gene matches. The CDR3 region is CATRDRGSYEQYF. CDR3 bases: TGTGCCACCCGGGACAGGGGATCCTACGAGCAGTACTTC.

In its sample, this clone was seen a few times. The chain uses TRBV4-1 and TRBJ1-1; tentative D call: TRBD1 (6 bases). Trimming removed 3 bases at V and 5 bases at J, with 19 bases between. The CDR3 is 16 amino acids. Germline V gene data show CDR1 as MGHRA and CDR2 as YSYEKL. CDR3 nucleotides: TGCGCCAGCAGCCAGGCAGGGGTAAATGGGTGGACTGAAGCTTTCTTT. This gives the protein CASSQAGVNGWTEAFF.

CDR3 amino acids: CASSPLGGGRAKNIQYF. The CDR3 DNA is TGTGCCAGCAGCCCCCTCGGGGGAGGGAGGGCCAAAAACATTCAGTACTTC. The V and J genes are TRBV11-2 and TRBJ2-4, with TRBD2 matching 7 bases. Losses at the gene ends were 5 bases for V and 1 base for J; bases not matched to a gene: 11. The CDR3 sequence is 17 residues long. Germline V gives CDR1 SGHAT, CDR2 FQNNGV.

This rearrangement joins TRBV7-9 to TRBJ2-5, with TRBD1 matching over 9 bases. Germline V CDR1 and CDR2: SEHNR, FQNEAQ (reference sequence). The junction had 9 bases not matched to a gene; V was cut back by 5 bases and J by 2 bases. This CDR3 has 16 residues. CDR3 nucleotide sequence: TGTGCCAGCAGCGCCCAGGTTGGGACAGGGCAAGAGACCCAGTACTTC. Protein sequence: CASSAQVGTGQETQYF. Supplemented by reference TRBV7-9 and TRBJ2-5, the full variable domain reads DTGVSQNPRHKITKRGQNVTFRCDPISEHNRLYWYRQTLGQGPEFLTYFQNEAQLEKSRLLSDRFSAERPKGSFSTLEIQRTEQGDSAMYLCASSAQVGTGQETQYFGPGTRLLVL.

The chain uses TRBV4-1 and TRBJ1-1; possible D gene TRBD1, 5 bases. Germline V gene sequence: CDR1 MGHRA, CDR2 YSYEKL. The CDR3 covers 15 residues. V was clipped by 6 bases and J by 3 bases, with 17 bases between them. The CDR3 coding sequence is TGCGCCAGCAGGCAACCGGGGATCAGGGACACTGAAGCTTTCTTT. Translating it yields CASRQPGIRDTEAFF.

This chain joins TRBV9 and TRBJ2-2; D is undetermined. Trimming took off 6 bases at V and 0 bases at J, with 9 bases between the two ends. The CDR3 spans 14 residues. Per germline, CDR1 SGDLS and CDR2 YYNGEE. The CDR3 loop reads CASTPPTNTGELFF. The CDR3 DNA reads as TGTGCCAGCACCCCGCCTACGAACACCGGGGAGCTGTTTTTT.

V gene TRBV9 combines with J gene TRBJ2-5; 9 bases line up with TRBD2. V lost 2 bases, J lost 5 bases, and 10 bases stayed unmatched. Germline V gives CDR1 SGDLS, CDR2 YYNGEE. This CDR3 contains 16 residues. In DNA, the CDR3 is TGTGCCAGCAGCGTTGGGTCTAGCGGGGTTTTTGAGACCCAGTACTTC. Translation: CASSVGSSGVFETQYF.

The chain joins TRBV6-5 to TRBJ2-7; tentatively, D is TRBD2 (6 bases). This CDR3 region has 16 residues. The V end was cut by 1 base, the J end by 0 bases, with 13 bases between. Germline lookup yields CDR1 MNHEY and CDR2 SVGAGI. The CDR3 nucleotides read TGTGCCAGCAGTTACTTTGGCGGGACGAGCTCCTACGAGCAGTACTTC. Its protein is CASSYFGGTSSYEQYF.

This chain links TRBV7-2 with TRBJ2-7; TRBD2 might be the D (6 bases). CDR3 length: 14 amino acids. The ends were cut back, 5 bases at V and 2 bases at J, with 13 bases in the middle. Germline V CDR1 and CDR2: SGHTA, FQGNSA. In DNA, the CDR3 is TGTGCCAGCAGCCCCGGACTATCTCCCTACGAGCAGTACTTC. Its translation: CASSPGLSPYEQYF.

The genes are TRBV6-5 and TRBJ2-3, with 8 positions matching TRBD1. V shed 5 bases and J 5 bases; nucleotides not matched to a gene: 0. Germline assignment: CDR1 MNHEY and CDR2 SVGAGI. This CDR3 contains 12 residues. The CDR3, as DNA: TGTGCCAGCAGTACAGGGGGAGATACGCAGTATTTT. Translation: CASSTGGDTQYF.

The chain has TRBV2 and TRBJ1-1; 11 nucleotides align to TRBD1. This CDR3 comprises 15 residues. CDR1 SNHLY and CDR2 FYNNEI come from the germline V gene. V was pared by 8 bases and J by 0 bases, with 5 bases of the junction left unmatched. The CDR3 nucleotides read TGTGCCAGCGCCGGGACAGGGGGAATGAACACTGAAGCTTTCTTT. Amino acid sequence: CASAGTGGMNTEAFF.

The CDR3 loop is CASTPGGDNTGELFF. The CDR3 region has the DNA TGTGCCAGCACCCCAGGGGGGGATAACACCGGGGAGCTGTTTTTT. J is TRBJ2-2 and V is TRBV7-2; D possibly uses TRBD1 or TRBD2 (7 bases each). In germline, CDR1 is SGHTA, CDR2 FQGNSA. The V end was cut by 7 bases, the J end by 2 bases, with 14 bases between. CDR3 length: 15 amino acids.

The gene calls are TRBV6-5 and TRBJ2-7; D ambiguous. The germline gives CDR1 MNHEY, CDR2 SVGAGI. Trimming removed 0 bases at V and 2 bases at J, with 11 bases between. The CDR3 loop spans 15 amino acids. CDR3 in DNA: TGTGCCAGCAGTTACTCGAGTCCGCGCGCCTACGAGCAGTACTTC. It encodes CASSYSSPRAYEQYF.